This TCR beta chain was captured in a study of identical twins. Germline V gene sequence: CDR1 MDHEN, CDR2 SYDVKM. This CDR3 is built from 12 residues. V lost 5 bases, J lost 3 bases, and 4 bases lay in between. In this sample, this clonotype turned up many times. Antigen: not known. Whole-study results and caveats: There were fewer insertions in abundant cord blood beta clonotypes, but memory repertoires showed no such pattern. Twin pairs had excess sharing that was weaker in beta out-of-frame sequences. Cross-sectional statistics underpinned the conclusions; the same donors were not followed.

After template switching added a universal primer site, the resulting cDNA carried unique molecular identifiers. TCRdb called the 5' RACE reads again in MiXCR, with one record for every CDR3 protein. The sample records approximately 260,000 distinct CDR3 sequences, about 8.5% being singletons. These data were also filed under a second study, of yellow fever vaccine responses in identical twins.

The sample taken for sequencing was CD8+ T cells sorted from blood. This chain joins TRBV28 and TRBJ2-2; no definite D call. The TCR comes from a woman under 30 in good health. This chain's CDR3 is CASSRDTGELFF. The CDR3 DNA is TGTGCCAGCAGTCGCGACACCGGGGAGCTGTTTTTT.